This TCR beta chain comes out of a study of T cell changes during pregnancy in multiple sclerosis. Germline CDR1 and CDR2: MNHEY and SVGAGI. This CDR3 has 14 amino acids. V trimming: 11 bases; J trimming: 6 bases; junction bases outside the gene matches: 12. The data were produced by immunoSEQ multiplex PCR, yet TCRdb's version contains in-frame clones alone and is incomplete. Of tens of thousands of clones listed, about 90% were seen once; the top ten hold over 0.55%. Sequenced here: CD4+ T cells from peripheral blood mononuclear cells, sampled in the third trimester of pregnancy. This sequence originates from a female donor in good health, enrolled as a control in a pregnancy study. This chain connects TRBV6-5 to TRBJ2-4; TRBD2 agrees at 8 bases. This CDR3 reads CASRSGEVINIQYF. CDR3 nucleotide sequence: TGTGCCTCACGTAGCGGGGAGGTAATAAACATTCAGTACTTC.